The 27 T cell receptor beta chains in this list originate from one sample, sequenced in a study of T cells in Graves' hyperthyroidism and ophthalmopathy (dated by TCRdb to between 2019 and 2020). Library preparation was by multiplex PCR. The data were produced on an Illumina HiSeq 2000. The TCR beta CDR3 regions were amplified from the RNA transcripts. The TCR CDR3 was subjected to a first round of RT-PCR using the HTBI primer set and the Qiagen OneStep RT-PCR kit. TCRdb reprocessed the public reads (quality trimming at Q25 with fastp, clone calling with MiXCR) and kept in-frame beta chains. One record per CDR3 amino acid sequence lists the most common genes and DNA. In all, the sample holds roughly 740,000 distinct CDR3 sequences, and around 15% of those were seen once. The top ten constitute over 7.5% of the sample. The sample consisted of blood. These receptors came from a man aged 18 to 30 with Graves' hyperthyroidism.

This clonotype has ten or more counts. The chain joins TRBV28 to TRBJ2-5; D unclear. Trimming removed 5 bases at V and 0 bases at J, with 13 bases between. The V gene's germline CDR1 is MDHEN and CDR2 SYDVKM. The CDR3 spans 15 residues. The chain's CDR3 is CASSPLNGDQETQYF. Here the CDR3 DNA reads TGTGCCAGCAGTCCATTAAACGGAGACCAAGAGACCCAGTACTTC.

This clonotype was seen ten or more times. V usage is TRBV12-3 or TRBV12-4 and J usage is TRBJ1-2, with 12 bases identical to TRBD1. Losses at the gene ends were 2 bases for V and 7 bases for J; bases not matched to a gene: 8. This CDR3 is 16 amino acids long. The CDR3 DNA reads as TGTGCCAGCAGTTTAAGAGGGGACAGGGGGCGAAGTGGCTACACCTTC. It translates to CASSLRGDRGRSGYTF.

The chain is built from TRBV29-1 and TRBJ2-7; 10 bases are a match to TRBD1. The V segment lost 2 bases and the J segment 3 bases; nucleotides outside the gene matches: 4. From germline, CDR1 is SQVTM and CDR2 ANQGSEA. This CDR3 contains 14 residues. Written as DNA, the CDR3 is TGCAGCGTTGAAAGCCGGGACAGGGGCTACGAGCAGTACTTC. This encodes CSVESRDRGYEQYF.

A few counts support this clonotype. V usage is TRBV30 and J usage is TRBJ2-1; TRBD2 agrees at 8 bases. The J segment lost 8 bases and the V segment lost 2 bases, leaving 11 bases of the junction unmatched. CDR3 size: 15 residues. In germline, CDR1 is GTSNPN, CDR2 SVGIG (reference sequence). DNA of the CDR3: TGTGCCTGGAGTCCCCCCGGACTAGCTGCCGATGAGCAGTTCTTC. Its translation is CAWSPPGLAADEQFF. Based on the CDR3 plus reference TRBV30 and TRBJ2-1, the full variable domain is SQTIHQWPATLVQPVGSPLSLECTVEGTSNPNLYWYRQAAGRGLQLLFYSVGIGQISSEVPQNLSASRPQDRQFILSSKKLLLSDSGFYLCAWSPPGLAADEQFFGPGTRLTVL.

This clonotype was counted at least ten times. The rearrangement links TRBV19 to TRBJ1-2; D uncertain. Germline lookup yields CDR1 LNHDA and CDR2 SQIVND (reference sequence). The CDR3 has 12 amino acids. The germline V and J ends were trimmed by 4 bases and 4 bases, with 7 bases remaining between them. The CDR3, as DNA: TGTGCCAGTAGTAGGGCGGGCTATGGCTACACCTTC. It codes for CASSRAGYGYTF.

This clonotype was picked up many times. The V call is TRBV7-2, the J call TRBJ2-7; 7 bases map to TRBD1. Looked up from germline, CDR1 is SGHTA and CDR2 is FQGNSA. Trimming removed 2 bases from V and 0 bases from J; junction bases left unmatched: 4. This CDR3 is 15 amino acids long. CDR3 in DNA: TGTGCCAGCAGCTTATGGCCAGGGGGCTCCTACGAGCAGTACTTC. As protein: CASSLWPGGSYEQYF.

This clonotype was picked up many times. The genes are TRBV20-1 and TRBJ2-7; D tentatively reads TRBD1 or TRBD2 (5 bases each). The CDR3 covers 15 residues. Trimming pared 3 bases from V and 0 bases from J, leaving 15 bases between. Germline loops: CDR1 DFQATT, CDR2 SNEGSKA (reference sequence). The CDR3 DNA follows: TGCAGTGCTAGCCCCCCGGGACCCATCTCCTACGAGCAGTACTTC. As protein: CSASPPGPISYEQYF.

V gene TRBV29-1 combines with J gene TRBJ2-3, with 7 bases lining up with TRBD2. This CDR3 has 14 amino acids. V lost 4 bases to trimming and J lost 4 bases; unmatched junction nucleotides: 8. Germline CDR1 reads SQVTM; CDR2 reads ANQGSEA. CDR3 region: CSVGGGSFPDTQYF. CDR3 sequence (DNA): TGCAGCGTTGGGGGGGGTTCGTTTCCAGATACGCAGTATTTT.

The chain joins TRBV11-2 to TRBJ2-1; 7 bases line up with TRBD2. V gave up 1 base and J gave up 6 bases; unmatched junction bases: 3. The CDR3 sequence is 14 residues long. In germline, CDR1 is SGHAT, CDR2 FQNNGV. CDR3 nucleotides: TGTGCCAGCAGCTTAGTAGGGACTACCAATGAGCAGTTCTTC. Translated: CASSLVGTTNEQFF. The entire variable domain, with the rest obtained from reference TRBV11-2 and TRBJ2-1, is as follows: EAGVAQSPRYKIIEKRQSVAFWCNPISGHATLYWYQQILGQGPKLLIQFQNNGVVDDSQLPKDRFSAERLKGVDSTLKIQPAKLEDSAVYLCASSLVGTTNEQFFGPGTRLTVL.

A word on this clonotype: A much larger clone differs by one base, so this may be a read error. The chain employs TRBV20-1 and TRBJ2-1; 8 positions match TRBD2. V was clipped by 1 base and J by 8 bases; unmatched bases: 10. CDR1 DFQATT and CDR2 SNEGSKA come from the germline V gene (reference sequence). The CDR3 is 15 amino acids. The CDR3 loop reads CSARGRGGEEDEQFF. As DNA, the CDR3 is TGCAGTGCTAGAGGACGGGGGGGCGAGGAGGATGAGCAGTTCTTC.

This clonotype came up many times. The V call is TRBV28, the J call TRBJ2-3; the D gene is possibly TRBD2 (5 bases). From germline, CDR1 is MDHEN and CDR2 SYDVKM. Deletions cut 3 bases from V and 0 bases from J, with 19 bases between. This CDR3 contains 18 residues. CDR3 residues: CASSLLGLEAQSTDTQYF. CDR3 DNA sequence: TGTGCCAGCAGTTTGCTTGGGTTGGAGGCCCAAAGCACAGATACGCAGTATTTT.

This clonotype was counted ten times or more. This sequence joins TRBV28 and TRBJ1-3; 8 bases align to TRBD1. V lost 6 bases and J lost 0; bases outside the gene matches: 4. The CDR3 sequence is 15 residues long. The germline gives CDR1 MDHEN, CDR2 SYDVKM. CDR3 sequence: CASRETGVSGNTIYF. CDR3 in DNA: TGTGCCAGCAGAGAGACAGGGGTCTCTGGAAACACCATATATTTT.

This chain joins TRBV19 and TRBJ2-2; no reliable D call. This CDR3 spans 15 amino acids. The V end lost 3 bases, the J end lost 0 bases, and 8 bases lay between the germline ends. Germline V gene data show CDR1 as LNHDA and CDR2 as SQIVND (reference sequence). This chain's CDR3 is CASSIVSTNTGELFF. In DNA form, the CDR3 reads TGTGCCAGTAGTATTGTCTCTACGAACACCGGGGAGCTGTTTTTT.

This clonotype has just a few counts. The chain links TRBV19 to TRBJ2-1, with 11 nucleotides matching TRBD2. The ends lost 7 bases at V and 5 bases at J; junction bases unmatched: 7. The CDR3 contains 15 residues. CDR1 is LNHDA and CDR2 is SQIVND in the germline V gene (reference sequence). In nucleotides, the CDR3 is TGTGCCAGTAAATTAGCGGGAGGGCCCCACAATGAGCAGTTCTTC. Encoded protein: CASKLAGGPHNEQFF.

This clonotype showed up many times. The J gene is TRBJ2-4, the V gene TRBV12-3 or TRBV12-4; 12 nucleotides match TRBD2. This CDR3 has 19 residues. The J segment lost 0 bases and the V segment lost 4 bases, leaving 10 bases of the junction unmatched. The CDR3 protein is CASSSALAGGYLAKNIQYF. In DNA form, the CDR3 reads TGTGCCAGCAGTTCCGCACTAGCGGGAGGATATCTAGCCAAAAACATTCAGTACTTC.

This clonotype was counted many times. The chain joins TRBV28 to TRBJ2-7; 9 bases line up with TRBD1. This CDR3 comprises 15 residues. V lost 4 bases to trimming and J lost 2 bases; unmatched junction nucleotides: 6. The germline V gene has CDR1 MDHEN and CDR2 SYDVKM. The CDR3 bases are TGTGCCAGCAGTTCTAAAGGGACAGGGCCCTACGAGCAGTACTTC. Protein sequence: CASSSKGTGPYEQYF.

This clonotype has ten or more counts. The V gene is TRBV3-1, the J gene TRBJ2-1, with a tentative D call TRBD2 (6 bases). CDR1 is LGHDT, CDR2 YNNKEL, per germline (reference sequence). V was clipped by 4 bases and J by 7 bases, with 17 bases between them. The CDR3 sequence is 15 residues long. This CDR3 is CASSLGTPGGNEQFF. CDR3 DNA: TGTGCCAGCAGCCTGGGGACCCCCGGGGGTAATGAGCAGTTCTTC.

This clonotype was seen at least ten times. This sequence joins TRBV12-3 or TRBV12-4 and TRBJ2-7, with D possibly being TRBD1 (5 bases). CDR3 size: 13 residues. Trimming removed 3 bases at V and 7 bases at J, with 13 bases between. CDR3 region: CASSLSPGREQYF. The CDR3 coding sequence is TGTGCCAGCAGTTTGTCTCCAGGGCGGGAGCAGTACTTC.

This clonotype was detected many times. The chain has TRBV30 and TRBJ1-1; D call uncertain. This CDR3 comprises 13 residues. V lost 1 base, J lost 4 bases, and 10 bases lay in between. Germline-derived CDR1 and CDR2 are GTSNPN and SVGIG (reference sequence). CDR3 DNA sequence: TGTGCCTGGAGTGGCGGGCGGGGCACTGAAGCTTTCTTT. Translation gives CAWSGGRGTEAFF.

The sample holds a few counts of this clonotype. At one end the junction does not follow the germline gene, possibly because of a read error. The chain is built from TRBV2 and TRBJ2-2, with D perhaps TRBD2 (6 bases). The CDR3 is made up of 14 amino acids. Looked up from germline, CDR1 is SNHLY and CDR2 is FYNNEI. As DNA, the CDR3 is TGTGCCAGCAGGGCTAGCGAGAACACCGGGGGGCTGTTTTTT. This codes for CASRASENTGGLFF.

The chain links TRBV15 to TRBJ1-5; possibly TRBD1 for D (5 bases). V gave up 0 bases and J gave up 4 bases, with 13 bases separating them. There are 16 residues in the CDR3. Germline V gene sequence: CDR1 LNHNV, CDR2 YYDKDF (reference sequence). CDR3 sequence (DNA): TGTGCCACCAGCAGAGATATATTCGCAGGGAATCAGCCCCAGCATTTT. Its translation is CATSRDIFAGNQPQHF. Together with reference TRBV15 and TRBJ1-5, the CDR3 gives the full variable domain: DAMVIQNPRYQVTQFGKPVTLSCSQTLNHNVMYWYQQKSSQAPKLLFHYYDKDFNNEADTPDNFQSRRPNTSFCFLDIRSPGLGDTAMYLCATSRDIFAGNQPQHFGDGTRLSIL.

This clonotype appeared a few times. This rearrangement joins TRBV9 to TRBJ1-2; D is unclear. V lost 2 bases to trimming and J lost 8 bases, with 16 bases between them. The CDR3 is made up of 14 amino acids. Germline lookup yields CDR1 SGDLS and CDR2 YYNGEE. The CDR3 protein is CASSVERETGGYTF. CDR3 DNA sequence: TGTGCCAGCAGCGTCGAGAGGGAGACGGGAGGCTACACCTTC.

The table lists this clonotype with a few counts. CDR3 nucleotides: TGTGCCTGGAGTGCGGGTAGGGGACGAAATCCAACTAATGAAAAACTGTTTTTT. Translating gives CAWSAGRGRNPTNEKLFF. V and J are TRBV30 and TRBJ1-4, with D perhaps TRBD1 (5 bases). V was pared by 1 base and J by 0 bases, with 18 bases between. Germline assignment: CDR1 GTSNPN and CDR2 SVGIG (reference sequence). This CDR3 is built from 18 residues.

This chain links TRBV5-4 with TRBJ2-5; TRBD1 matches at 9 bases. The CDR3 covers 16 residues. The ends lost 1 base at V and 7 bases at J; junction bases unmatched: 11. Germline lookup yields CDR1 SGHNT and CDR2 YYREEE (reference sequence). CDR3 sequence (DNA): TGTGCCAGCAGCTTGCCGGGACAGGGCAAACCAGGGACCCAGTACTTC. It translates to CASSLPGQGKPGTQYF.

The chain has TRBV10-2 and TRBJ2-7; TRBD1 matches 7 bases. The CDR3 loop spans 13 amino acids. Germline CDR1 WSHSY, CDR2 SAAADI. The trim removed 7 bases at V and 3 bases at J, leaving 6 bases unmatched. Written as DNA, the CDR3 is TGCGCCAGCAAGGGGACAGACTTCTACGAGCAGTACTTC. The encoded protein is CASKGTDFYEQYF.

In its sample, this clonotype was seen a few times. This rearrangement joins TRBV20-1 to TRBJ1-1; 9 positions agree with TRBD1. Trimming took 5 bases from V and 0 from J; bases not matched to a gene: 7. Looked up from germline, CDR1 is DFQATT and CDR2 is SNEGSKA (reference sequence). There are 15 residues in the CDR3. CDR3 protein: CSAPNWDRVNTEAFF. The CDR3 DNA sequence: TGCAGTGCTCCTAACTGGGACAGGGTGAACACTGAAGCTTTCTTT.

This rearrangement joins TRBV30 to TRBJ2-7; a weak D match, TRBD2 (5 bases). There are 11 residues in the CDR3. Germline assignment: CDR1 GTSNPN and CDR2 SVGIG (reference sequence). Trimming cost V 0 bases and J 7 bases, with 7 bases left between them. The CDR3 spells CAWSVLEEQYF. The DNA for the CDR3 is TGTGCCTGGAGTGTACTAGAGGAGCAGTACTTC. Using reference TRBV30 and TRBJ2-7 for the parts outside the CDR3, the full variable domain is SQTIHQWPATLVQPVGSPLSLECTVEGTSNPNLYWYRQAAGRGLQLLFYSVGIGQISSEVPQNLSASRPQDRQFILSSKKLLLSDSGFYLCAWSVLEEQYFGPGTRLTVT.